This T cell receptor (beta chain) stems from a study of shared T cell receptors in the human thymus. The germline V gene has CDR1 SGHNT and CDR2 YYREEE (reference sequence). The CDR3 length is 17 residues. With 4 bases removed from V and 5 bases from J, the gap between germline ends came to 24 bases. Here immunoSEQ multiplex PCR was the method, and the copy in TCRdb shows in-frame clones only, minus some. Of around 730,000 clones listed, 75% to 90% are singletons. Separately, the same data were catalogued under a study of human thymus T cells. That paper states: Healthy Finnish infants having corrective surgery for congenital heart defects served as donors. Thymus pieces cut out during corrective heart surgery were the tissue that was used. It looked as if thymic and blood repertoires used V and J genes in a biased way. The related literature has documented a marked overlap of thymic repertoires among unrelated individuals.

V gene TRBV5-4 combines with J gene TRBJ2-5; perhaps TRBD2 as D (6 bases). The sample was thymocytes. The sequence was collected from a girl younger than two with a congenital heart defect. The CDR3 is CASSRPENSGPQETQYF. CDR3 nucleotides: TGTGCCAGCAGCCGGCCTGAAAATAGCGGCCCTCAGGAGACCCAGTACTTC.